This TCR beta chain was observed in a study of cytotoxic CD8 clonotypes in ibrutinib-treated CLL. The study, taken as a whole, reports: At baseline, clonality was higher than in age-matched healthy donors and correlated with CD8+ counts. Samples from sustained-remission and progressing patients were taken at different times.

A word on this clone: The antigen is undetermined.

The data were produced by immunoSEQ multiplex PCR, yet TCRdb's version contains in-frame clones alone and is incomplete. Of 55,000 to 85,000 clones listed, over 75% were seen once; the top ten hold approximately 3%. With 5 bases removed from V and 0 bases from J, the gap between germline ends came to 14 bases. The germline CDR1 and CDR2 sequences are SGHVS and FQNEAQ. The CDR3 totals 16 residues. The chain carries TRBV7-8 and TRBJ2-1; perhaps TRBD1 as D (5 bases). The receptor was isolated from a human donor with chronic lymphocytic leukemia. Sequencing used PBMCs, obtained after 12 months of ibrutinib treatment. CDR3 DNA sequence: TGTGCCAGCAGCGTCTCTGACAGACACTCCTACAATGAGCAGTTCTTC. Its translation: CASSVSDRHSYNEQFF. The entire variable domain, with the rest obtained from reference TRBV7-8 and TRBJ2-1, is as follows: GAGVSQSPRYKVAKRGQDVALRCDPISGHVSLFWYQQALGQGPEFLTYFQNEAQLDKSGLPSDRFFAERPEGSVSTLKIQRTQQEDSAVYLCASSVSDRHSYNEQFFGPGTRLTVL.